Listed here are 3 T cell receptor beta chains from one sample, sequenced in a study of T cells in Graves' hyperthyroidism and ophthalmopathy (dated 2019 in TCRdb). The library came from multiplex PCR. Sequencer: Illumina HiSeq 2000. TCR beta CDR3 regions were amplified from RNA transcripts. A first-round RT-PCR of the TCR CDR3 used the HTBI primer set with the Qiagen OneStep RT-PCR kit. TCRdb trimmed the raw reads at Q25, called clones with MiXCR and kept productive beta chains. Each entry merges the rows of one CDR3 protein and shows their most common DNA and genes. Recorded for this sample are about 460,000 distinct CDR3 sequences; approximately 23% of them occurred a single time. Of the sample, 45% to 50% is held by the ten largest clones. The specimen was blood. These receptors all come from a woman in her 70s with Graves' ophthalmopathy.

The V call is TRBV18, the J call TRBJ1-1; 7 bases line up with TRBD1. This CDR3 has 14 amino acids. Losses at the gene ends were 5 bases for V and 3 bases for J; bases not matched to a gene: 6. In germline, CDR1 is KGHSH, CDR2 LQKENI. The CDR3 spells CASSLDRDYTEAFF. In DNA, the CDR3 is TGTGCCAGCTCATTAGACAGGGATTACACTGAAGCTTTCTTT.

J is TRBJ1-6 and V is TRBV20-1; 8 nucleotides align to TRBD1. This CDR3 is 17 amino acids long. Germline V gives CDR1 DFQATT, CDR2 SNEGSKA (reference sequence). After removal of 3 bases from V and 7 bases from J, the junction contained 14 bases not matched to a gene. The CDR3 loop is CSARFRGRLVGNSPLHF. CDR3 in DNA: TGCAGTGCTAGGTTCAGGGGGCGTCTTGTAGGCAATTCACCCCTCCACTTT.

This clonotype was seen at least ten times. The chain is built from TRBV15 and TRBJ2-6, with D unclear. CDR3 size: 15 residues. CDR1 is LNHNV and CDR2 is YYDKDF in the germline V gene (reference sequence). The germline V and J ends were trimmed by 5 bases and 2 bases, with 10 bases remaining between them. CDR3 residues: CATSGQRTGANVLTF. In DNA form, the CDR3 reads TGTGCCACCAGCGGCCAGAGAACTGGGGCCAACGTCCTGACTTTC.